This TCR beta chain was identified during a study of shared clonotypes between healthy human individuals (dated by TCRdb to the early 2020s). For the study in its entirety: A couple of women and three men aged 18 to 49 years were included in the cohort. The study deeply sequenced blood TCR repertoires of about five healthy adults to estimate repertoire size and the extent of clonotype sharing between individuals. To increase sequencing depth and limit assay-specific biases, TCR repertoire library preparation and sequencing were carried out by different laboratories using diverse techniques. For each donor, CD4 naive and CD4 memory were each given three plates, CD8 naive was given two plates, and CD8 memory was given one plate. Leukapheresis yielded between about 0.8 and 9.5 billion PBMCs per donor. Broader findings and caveats from the paper: Naive subsets generally had larger estimated clonotype richness than memory subsets. Higher generation probabilities were observed for clonotypes shared by all four sorted-subset donors than for non-shared clonotypes. Because the study included only a small number of donors, the genetic and exposure-history diversity represented was limited. Based on pairwise subsampling, the degree of clonotype sharing among donors was expected to be affected by sequencing depth. Sampling was limited to blood, and TCR repertoires in tissue likely differ from TCR repertoires in blood. When a few donors were compared, the shared fraction of clonotypes was about 5.2% for naive CD4, 3.5% to 4% for naive CD8, 2.3% for memory CD4, and 0.4% for memory CD8. Even with the large sequencing depth, rarefaction of the sorted-subset datasets indicated that sequencing was incomplete.

Reading the germline V gene gives CDR1 MDHEN and CDR2 SYDVKM. Spanning cysteine to phenylalanine, the CDR3 consists of 17 amino acids. Only CDR3 DNA remains: 51 bases, in frame from the first base. Trimming leaves V shorter by 7 bases and J shorter by 2 bases, with the junction holding 12 bases beyond the gene matches. Using the deep immunoSEQ assay, multiplex PCR amplified TCR CDR3 regions from genomic DNA. Genomic DNA extracted from each cell subset was distributed evenly over all wells of several immunoSEQ 96-well plates, and each plate served as one replicate. Each replicate PCR for sorted subsets received about 0.2 ug genomic DNA, equal to about 30,000 T cell genomes. Purified libraries were measured with a Qubit 3.0 fluorometer, size-checked on a Bioanalyzer 2100, and measured again with the KAPA Library Quantification kit. A separate single-read 150-cycle Illumina NextSeq 550 flow cell was used to sequence each immunoSEQ 96-well plate. Per the authors' processing: Because the immunoSEQ output included only junctional sequences and no quality scores, the filtering could not be the same as the filtering used for full-length reads. Sequences were annotated with PyIR, a Python wrapper for IgBLAST v1.9, using IMGT germline references to assign V/J genes and CDR3. Reads were removed for weak V/J assignments (E-value above 1e-6), missing CDR3, stop codons, out-of-frame junctions, or ambiguous translated residues. V3J clonotypes were defined as sequences sharing the same inferred V gene, J gene, and CDR3 amino acid sequence. To compute the percentage overlap between repertoires, the number of shared unique clonotypes was divided by the size of the smaller repertoire. Richness of each repertoire was evaluated using RTK rarefaction, the Chao1 estimator, and Recon v2.1 estimates of unobserved clonotypes. Generation probabilities for all TCRbeta clonotypes obtained by the gDNA method from a handful of donors were computed using OLGA. Not all clones reach the TCRdb copy of this immuneACCESS table, which keeps in-frame sequences only. Checked studies attribute under half of the gap to unresolved V genes and leave the rest unexplained. That table is the source of V, J and clone size, and D and trimming were worked out from the DNA. The sample contains roughly 700,000 clones, about 74% of them found a single time. Jointly, the top ten make up over 1.5% of the sample.

This clone is a singleton in its sample. The antigen it recognizes is unknown. Base qualities are not at hand, and no much larger clone is one base apart. The donors were healthy, HIV-negative adults with no recently reported acute infections or vaccinations. All donors were Caucasian adults living in Nashville, Tennessee, USA. CD4+ T cells were enriched through magnetic negative selection, after which naive cells were positively selected on CD45RA and the remaining negative fraction served as the memory subset. Blood was collected by leukapheresis, and PBMCs were isolated by Ficoll-Histopaque density gradient centrifugation and then cryopreserved in liquid nitrogen vapor phase. Analytical flow cytometry was used to check the purity and quantity of each magnetically sorted T cell population. Each sorted fraction had its genomic DNA isolated and then quantified by UV absorbance on a Nanodrop 2000c.

This TCR was sampled from a woman in her twenties or thirties in good health. The sample consisted of memory CD4+ T cells sorted from blood. What the cell subset or site label conveys for this sample: CD45RA-negative fraction. The chain is encoded by TRBV28 joined to TRBJ2-1, with 9 bases aligning to TRBD2. In nucleotides, the sequence is TGTGCCAGCACCGGCCAAGGCGTAGCGGGAGCCTACAATGAGCAGTTCTTC. Its coded protein is CASTGQGVAGAYNEQFF.